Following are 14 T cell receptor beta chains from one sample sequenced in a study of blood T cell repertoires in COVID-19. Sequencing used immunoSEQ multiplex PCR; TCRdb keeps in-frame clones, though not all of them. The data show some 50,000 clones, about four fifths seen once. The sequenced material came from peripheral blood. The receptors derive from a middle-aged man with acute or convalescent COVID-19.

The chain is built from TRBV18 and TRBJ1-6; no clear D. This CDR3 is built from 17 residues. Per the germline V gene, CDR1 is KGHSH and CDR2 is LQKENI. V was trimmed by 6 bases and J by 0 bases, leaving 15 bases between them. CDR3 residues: CASSSGPRGSYNSPLHF. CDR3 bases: TGTGCCAGCTCTTCCGGGCCACGGGGCTCCTATAATTCACCCCTCCACTTT.

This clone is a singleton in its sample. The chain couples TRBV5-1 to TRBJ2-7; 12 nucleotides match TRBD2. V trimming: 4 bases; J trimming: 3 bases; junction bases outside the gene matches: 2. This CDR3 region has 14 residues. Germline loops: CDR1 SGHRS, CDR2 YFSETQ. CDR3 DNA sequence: TGCGCCAGCAGCCGGACTAGCGGGAACTACGAGCAGTACTTC. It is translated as CASSRTSGNYEQYF.

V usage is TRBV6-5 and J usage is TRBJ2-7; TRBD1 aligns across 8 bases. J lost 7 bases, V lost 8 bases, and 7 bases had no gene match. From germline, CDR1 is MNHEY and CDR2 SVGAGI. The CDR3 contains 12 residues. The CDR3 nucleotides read TGTGCCAGCCGGGACAGGTCGGGGGAGCAGTACTTC. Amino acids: CASRDRSGEQYF.

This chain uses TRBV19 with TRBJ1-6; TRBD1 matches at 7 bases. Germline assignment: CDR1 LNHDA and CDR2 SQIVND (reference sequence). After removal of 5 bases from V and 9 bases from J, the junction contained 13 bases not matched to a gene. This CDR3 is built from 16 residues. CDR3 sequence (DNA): TGTGCCAGTAGTCCCCTGGGACAGCAAATCGGTTCACCCCTCCACTTT. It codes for CASSPLGQQIGSPLHF.

CDR3 DNA sequence: TGTGCCAGCAGCCCGGGCGGGGGAGCGACAGATACGCAGTATTTT. It encodes CASSPGGGATDTQYF. This rearrangement joins TRBV7-2 to TRBJ2-3, with 7 bases fitting TRBD2. This CDR3 comprises 15 residues. V was pared by 5 bases and J by 3 bases, with 8 bases of the junction left unmatched. Per germline, CDR1 SGHTA and CDR2 FQGNSA.

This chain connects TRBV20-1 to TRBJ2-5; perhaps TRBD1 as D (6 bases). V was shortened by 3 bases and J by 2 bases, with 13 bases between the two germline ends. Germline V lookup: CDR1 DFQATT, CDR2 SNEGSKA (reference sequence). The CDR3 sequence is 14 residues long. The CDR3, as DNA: TGCAGTGCTAGTAGCAGGGGTAGACAAGAGACCCAGTACTTC. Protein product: CSASSRGRQETQYF.

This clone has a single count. CDR3 in DNA: TGTGCCAGCAGCTTGGGTTACCGAGGACTGGCGAACACCGGGGAGCTGTTTTTT. Amino acids: CASSLGYRGLANTGELFF. The J gene is TRBJ2-2, the V gene TRBV5-6; a possible D gene is TRBD2 (5 bases). V lost 0 bases and J lost 0, with 15 bases in between. Germline CDR1 SGHDT, CDR2 YYEEEE. This CDR3 has 18 amino acids.

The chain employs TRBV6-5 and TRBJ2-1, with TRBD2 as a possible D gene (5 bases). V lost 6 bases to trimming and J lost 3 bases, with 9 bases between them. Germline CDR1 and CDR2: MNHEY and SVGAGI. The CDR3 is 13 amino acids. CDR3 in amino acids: CASREVNYNEQFF. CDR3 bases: TGTGCCAGCAGGGAGGTGAACTACAATGAGCAGTTCTTC.

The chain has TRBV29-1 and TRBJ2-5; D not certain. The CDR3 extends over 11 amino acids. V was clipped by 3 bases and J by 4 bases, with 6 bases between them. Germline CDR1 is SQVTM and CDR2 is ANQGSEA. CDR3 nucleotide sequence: TGCAGCGTTGAGTTCCGAGAGACCCAGTACTTC. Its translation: CSVEFRETQYF.

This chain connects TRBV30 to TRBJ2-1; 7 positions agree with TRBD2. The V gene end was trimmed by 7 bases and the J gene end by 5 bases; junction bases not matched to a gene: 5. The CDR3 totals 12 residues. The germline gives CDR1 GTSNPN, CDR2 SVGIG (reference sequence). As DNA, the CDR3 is TGTGCCTACCGGGACTACCACAATGAGCAGTTCTTC. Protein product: CAYRDYHNEQFF. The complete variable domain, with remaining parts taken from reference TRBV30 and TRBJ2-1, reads SQTIHQWPATLVQPVGSPLSLECTVEGTSNPNLYWYRQAAGRGLQLLFYSVGIGQISSEVPQNLSASRPQDRQFILSSKKLLLSDSGFYLCAYRDYHNEQFFGPGTRLTVL.

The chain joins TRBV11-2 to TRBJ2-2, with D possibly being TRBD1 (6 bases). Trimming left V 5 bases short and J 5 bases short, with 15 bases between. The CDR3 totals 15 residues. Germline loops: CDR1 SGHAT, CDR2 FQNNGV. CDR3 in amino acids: CASSPPGHKTGELFF. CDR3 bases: TGTGCCAGCAGCCCCCCGGGACATAAGACCGGGGAGCTGTTTTTT.

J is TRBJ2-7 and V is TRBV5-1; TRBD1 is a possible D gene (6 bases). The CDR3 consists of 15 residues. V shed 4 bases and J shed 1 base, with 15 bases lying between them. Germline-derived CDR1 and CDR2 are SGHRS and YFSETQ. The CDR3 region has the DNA TGCGCCAGCAGCCCAACAGGGAACCCATCCTACGAGCAGTACTTC. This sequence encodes CASSPTGNPSYEQYF. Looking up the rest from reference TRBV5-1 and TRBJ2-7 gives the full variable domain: KAGVTQTPRYLIKTRGQQVTLSCSPISGHRSVSWYQQTPGQGLQFLFEYFSETQRNKGNFPGRFSGRQFSNSRSEMNVSTLELGDSALYLCASSPTGNPSYEQYFGPGTRLTVT.

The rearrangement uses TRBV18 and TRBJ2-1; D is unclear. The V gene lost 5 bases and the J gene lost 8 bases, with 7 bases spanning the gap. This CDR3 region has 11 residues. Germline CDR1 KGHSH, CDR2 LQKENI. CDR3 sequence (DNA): TGTGCCAGCTCATCTGACTATGAGCAGTTCTTC. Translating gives CASSSDYEQFF.

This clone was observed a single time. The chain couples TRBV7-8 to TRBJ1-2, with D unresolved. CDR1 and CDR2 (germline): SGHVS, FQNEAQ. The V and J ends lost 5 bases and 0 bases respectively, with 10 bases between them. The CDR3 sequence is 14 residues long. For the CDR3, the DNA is TGTGCCAGCAGCCAAGCGGGAGCTAACTATGGCTACACCTTC. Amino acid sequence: CASSQAGANYGYTF.